The clone carrying this T cell receptor (beta chain) was observed a handful of times. The antigen is unknown. This sample was included in a study of T cell repertoires in cytomegalovirus infection. For the study at large: TCR beta signatures that were public indicated CMV infection and matching HLA type. Findings and limits, study-wide: Clonotype analysis showed dominance of the ex vivo response by HLA-C-restricted CMV-specific TCR beta clonotypes.

The CDR3 covers 12 residues. V was shortened by 2 bases and J by 10 bases, with 11 bases between the two germline ends. The germline gives CDR1 SEHNR, CDR2 FQNEAQ (reference sequence). TCRdb reanalysed the reads using MiXCR and keeps one entry per CDR3 protein. The sample has about 310,000 distinct CDR3 sequences, about a sixth seen once. The TCR was taken from a human donor in good health (CMV status not recorded). Some clones in this sample may be carry-over from other donors' samples. The rearrangement joins TRBV7-9 to TRBJ1-2; D gene ambiguous. Sequencing was performed on PBMCs. CDR3 bases: TGTGCCAGCAGCTTAAACGGTGTGGACTACACCTTC. This encodes CASSLNGVDYTF.